These T cell receptor beta chains were read from a single sample in a study of radiotherapy plus CTLA-4 blockade in lung cancer. Repertoires were generated with immunoSEQ multiplex PCR, while TCRdb's copy carries only in-frame clones and drops some. This table has some 100,000 clones, about four fifths appearing once. Source: peripheral blood, taken from a patient treated with radiotherapy plus ipilimumab. The origin of the receptors is a human donor with non-small cell lung cancer who had a partial response to radiotherapy plus ipilimumab. Both conserved end residues are part of each CDR3. Each record gives: D gene, J gene, clone size, V gene, CDR3 DNA, CDR3 protein. The D gene is left open where the match is weak. The size entry is marked missing in some rows and otherwise reads once, few, many or a size class.

D gene: TRBD1; J gene: TRBJ1-2; clone size: -; V gene: TRBV19; CDR3 DNA: TGTGCCAGTAGCCCGACAGGGGTTAACTATGGCTACACCTTC; CDR3 protein: CASSPTGVNYGYTF
D gene: TRBD2; J gene: TRBJ2-3; clone size: -; V gene: TRBV28; CDR3 DNA: TGTGCCAGCAGTTTGTCCCCGGGGGGTACGCAGTATTTT; CDR3 protein: CASSLSPGGTQYF
D gene: -; J gene: TRBJ1-5; clone size: few; V gene: TRBV18; CDR3 DNA: TGTGCCAGCTCACTACAGGAGAGCAATCAGCCCCAGCATTTT; CDR3 protein: CASSLQESNQPQHF
D gene: -; J gene: TRBJ2-2; clone size: -; V gene: TRBV6-1; CDR3 DNA: TGTGCCAGCAGTTACGGTGGGGAGCTGTTTTTT; CDR3 protein: CASSYGGELFF
D gene: -; J gene: TRBJ2-6; clone size: -; V gene: TRBV15; CDR3 DNA: TGTGCCACCAGCAGAGAATTGGGTCAGGACGTCCTGACTTTC; CDR3 protein: CATSRELGQDVLTF
D gene: -; J gene: TRBJ1-3; clone size: few; V gene: TRBV6-1; CDR3 DNA: TGTGCCAGTCCCGAGGGAAACACCATATATTTT; CDR3 protein: CASPEGNTIYF
D gene: TRBD2; J gene: TRBJ2-1; clone size: -; V gene: TRBV9; CDR3 DNA: TGTGCCAGCAGCGTAGTTAGTAGCGGGAGCAATGAGCAGTTCTTC; CDR3 protein: CASSVVSSGSNEQFF
D gene: -; J gene: TRBJ1-2; clone size: once; V gene: TRBV14; CDR3 DNA: TGTGCCAGCAGCCAAGATCTCGGCGGACTAGGTGGCTACACCTTC; CDR3 protein: CASSQDLGGLGGYTF
D gene: TRBD2; J gene: TRBJ2-7; clone size: -; V gene: TRBV4-1; CDR3 DNA: TGCGCCAGCAGCCACCGGGGACTAGCGGGAGAGGACGAGCAGTACTTC; CDR3 protein: CASSHRGLAGEDEQYF
D gene: -; J gene: TRBJ2-5; clone size: -; V gene: TRBV5-1; CDR3 DNA: TGCGCCAGCAGCTCCGGCGACATCCAAGAGACCCAGTACTTC; CDR3 protein: CASSSGDIQETQYF
D gene: TRBD2; J gene: TRBJ2-3; clone size: -; V gene: TRBV15; CDR3 DNA: TGTGCCACCAGTAGGGACTATCGATCAGATACGCAGTATTTT; CDR3 protein: CATSRDYRSDTQYF
D gene: -; J gene: TRBJ2-3; clone size: -; V gene: TRBV28; CDR3 DNA: TGTGCCAGCAGTTCAGGGGGCACAGATACGCAGTATTTT; CDR3 protein: CASSSGGTDTQYF
D gene: TRBD1; J gene: TRBJ1-1; clone size: -; V gene: TRBV6-5; CDR3 DNA: TGTGTCAGCAGTGCGGACAGGGCGAACACTGAAGCTTTCTTT; CDR3 protein: CVSSADRANTEAFF
D gene: TRBD2; J gene: TRBJ2-2; clone size: -; V gene: TRBV11-3; CDR3 DNA: TGTGCCAGCAGCTTAGGAGATGGACTAGCAGGTGACACCGGGGAGCTGTTTTTT; CDR3 protein: CASSLGDGLAGDTGELFF
D gene: TRBD2; J gene: TRBJ2-1; clone size: -; V gene: TRBV7-2; CDR3 DNA: TGTGCCAGCAGCTTAGCGGAGCTGACTAGCGGGAGGGCCGAGTTCTTC; CDR3 protein: CASSLAELTSGRAEFF
D gene: -; J gene: TRBJ2-2; clone size: -; V gene: TRBV9; CDR3 DNA: TGTGCCAGCAGCCTTCGAGGGGGCACCGGGGAGCTGTTTTTT; CDR3 protein: CASSLRGGTGELFF
D gene: TRBD2; J gene: TRBJ2-2; clone size: -; V gene: TRBV7-6; CDR3 DNA: TGTGCCAGCAGCCGACACGTTATGGGAACAGTAGCGGGGAACACCGGGGAGCTGTTTTTT; CDR3 protein: CASSRHVMGTVAGNTGELFF
D gene: -; J gene: TRBJ1-1; clone size: -; V gene: TRBV18; CDR3 DNA: TGTGCCAGCTCTGACATCTATAAAGCTTTCTTT; CDR3 protein: CASSDIYKAFF
D gene: TRBD1; J gene: TRBJ1-4; clone size: -; V gene: TRBV5-6; CDR3 DNA: TGTGCCAGCAGCGGGACGACAGGGGTACGGGAAAAACTGTTTTTT; CDR3 protein: CASSGTTGVREKLFF
D gene: -; J gene: TRBJ2-1; clone size: -; V gene: TRBV4-3; CDR3 DNA: TGCGCCAGCAGCCAAGTAATCGGCTCCTACAATGAGCAGTTCTTC; CDR3 protein: CASSQVIGSYNEQFF
D gene: -; J gene: TRBJ1-2; clone size: -; V gene: TRBV18; CDR3 DNA: TGTGCCAGCTCACCTGACCAGGGGAACTATGGCTACACCTTC; CDR3 protein: CASSPDQGNYGYTF
D gene: TRBD2; J gene: TRBJ2-6; clone size: -; V gene: TRBV27; CDR3 DNA: TGTGCCAGCAGTTCGGTGAAGCGGGGGATCTCTGGGGCCAACGTCCTGACTTTC; CDR3 protein: CASSSVKRGISGANVLTF
D gene: -; J gene: TRBJ1-1; clone size: -; V gene: TRBV5-1; CDR3 DNA: TGCGCCAGCAGCTTGTCTGGGGAGGGAGTCACTGAAGCTTTCTTT; CDR3 protein: CASSLSGEGVTEAFF
D gene: TRBD1; J gene: TRBJ1-1; clone size: -; V gene: TRBV19; CDR3 DNA: TGTGCCAGTAGTACCCAACGGACAGGACTACTGAACACTGAAGCTTTCTTT; CDR3 protein: CASSTQRTGLLNTEAFF